In this sample, the clone carrying this T cell receptor beta chain turned up many times. Libraries were prepared by immunoSEQ multiplex PCR; TCRdb keeps only in-frame clonotypes and omits some of them. The data show 350,000 to 450,000 clones, about nine tenths seen once. The data derive from a study of control samples from healthy donors and cancer patients. Trimming stripped 5 bases from V and 5 bases from J, with 11 bases between. CDR3 length equals 13 residues. Germline values: CDR1 SGHRS, CDR2 YFSETQ. This sequence was found in a man aged 40-49 years with head and neck cancer. The chain couples TRBV5-1 to TRBJ1-5; tentatively, D is TRBD1 (6 bases). The sequenced sample was PBMCs. The CDR3 DNA sequence: TGCGCCAGCAGTCACGAGGGGGATCAGCCCCAGCATTTT. It is translated as CASSHEGDQPQHF.